The next 17 T cell receptor beta chains were all read from a single sample in a study of cytomegalovirus exposure and HLA in healthy donors. The PCR had 60 Vbeta and 13 Jbeta primers. Only in-frame clones appear in the TCRdb table, and some are missing; sequencing was by immunoSEQ multiplex PCR. The sample lists 100,000 to 150,000 clones; roughly 76% were seen once. Input material: PBMCs. These receptors all stem from a woman in her forties or fifties in good health and CMV-seronegative.

The sample holds one count of this clone. This chain links TRBV27 with TRBJ2-7, with a tentative D call TRBD1 (6 bases). Germline CDR1 and CDR2: MNHEY and SMNVEV (reference sequence). Trimming left V 6 bases short and J 0 bases short, with 15 bases between. This CDR3 has 15 amino acids. CDR3 DNA: TGTGCCAGCAGCAAGAGAGGACAGTTCTCCTACGAGCAGTACTTC. Amino acid sequence: CASSKRGQFSYEQYF.

This clone was detected a few times. This chain joins TRBV7-8 and TRBJ2-7, with 7 positions matching TRBD1. Unmatched junction bases numbered 10, after V lost 4 bases and J lost 7 bases. The CDR3 is 14 amino acids. Germline CDR1 SGHVS, CDR2 FQNEAQ. CDR3 protein: CASSSGQLISEQYF. CDR3 nucleotide sequence: TGTGCCAGCAGCTCGGGACAGCTAATAAGTGAGCAGTACTTC.

The J gene is TRBJ2-2, the V gene TRBV18, with TRBD1 identical over 10 bases. Germline lookup yields CDR1 KGHSH and CDR2 LQKENI. V lost 4 bases and J lost 4; bases outside the gene matches: 6. CDR3 length: 16 amino acids. This chain's CDR3 is CASSLQGQGTTGELFF. CDR3 DNA sequence: TGTGCCAGCTCACTACAGGGACAGGGGACCACCGGGGAGCTGTTTTTT.

The rearrangement links TRBV7-8 to TRBJ2-3, with TRBD1 as a possible D gene (5 bases). The CDR3 extends over 14 amino acids. Germline-derived CDR1 and CDR2 are SGHVS and FQNEAQ. V lost 4 bases to trimming and J lost 2 bases, with 10 bases between them. Here the CDR3 reads CASSYQTVTDTQYF. In DNA, the CDR3 is TGTGCCAGCAGCTACCAGACAGTCACAGATACGCAGTATTTT.

The chain employs TRBV5-5 and TRBJ1-6; D gene ambiguous. Germline lookup yields CDR1 SGHKS and CDR2 YYEKEE (reference sequence). Trimming took off 1 base at V and 8 bases at J, with 7 bases between the two ends. The CDR3 covers 13 residues. The CDR3 loop is CASSLNPDSPLHF. CDR3 in DNA: TGTGCCAGCAGCTTGAACCCGGATTCACCCCTCCACTTT.

The chain uses TRBV12-2 and TRBJ2-7; the D segment call TRBD2 is taken from the table without a DNA check. TRBV12-2 is flagged as a pseudogene. This CDR3 comprises 16 residues. Written as DNA, the CDR3 is TGTGCAAGTCGCTTAGTCCCTAGCGGGAGATCCTACGAGCAGTACTTC. This gives the protein CASRLVPSGRSYEQYF.

The chain links TRBV9 to TRBJ1-4, with D possibly TRBD1 on 5 matching bases. Between the trimmed V and J ends, which lost 0 bases and 8 bases, there was a span of 11 bases. The CDR3 has 14 residues. Germline V lookup: CDR1 SGDLS, CDR2 YYNGEE. Here the CDR3 DNA reads TGTGCCAGCAGCGTAGGGCAGGGCCGGGAAAAACTGTTTTTT. Protein: CASSVGQGREKLFF.

The rearrangement uses TRBV29-1 and TRBJ2-1; TRBD1 is a possible D gene (6 bases). This CDR3 comprises 15 residues. V lost 3 bases and J lost 6, with 18 bases in between. Germline CDR1 reads SQVTM; CDR2 reads ANQGSEA. The CDR3 DNA reads TGCAGCGTTGAGCCCTCCCCCATGGGGGCCAATGAGCAGTTCTTC. This translates into CSVEPSPMGANEQFF.

The CDR3 DNA follows: TGTGCCAGCTCACGGGACCGGACAGGTTTCTACGAGCAGTACTTC. As protein: CASSRDRTGFYEQYF. The gene calls are TRBV18 and TRBJ2-7; TRBD1 agrees at 7 bases. This CDR3 spans 15 amino acids. The germline gives CDR1 KGHSH, CDR2 LQKENI. J gave up 3 bases and V 4 bases, and 9 bases lay outside the gene matches.

The chain recombines TRBV7-8 with TRBJ2-7, with 8 bases that match TRBD1. The CDR3 is 14 residues long. Trimming took 2 bases from V and 4 from J; bases not matched to a gene: 4. CDR1 is SGHVS, CDR2 FQNEAQ, per germline. The CDR3 DNA reads as TGTGCCAGCAGCTTATCCCAGGGGGCTTACGAGCAGTACTTC. Protein product: CASSLSQGAYEQYF.

The chain couples TRBV7-2 to TRBJ2-3; unclear D gene. The CDR3 runs 15 residues. Germline CDR1 and CDR2: SGHTA and FQGNSA. Trimming took 1 base from V and 5 from J, leaving 13 bases between them. CDR3 coding DNA: TGTGCCAGCAGCTTAGGACTTACGCCCGGAGATACGCAGTATTTT. Translation gives CASSLGLTPGDTQYF. The full variable domain, in which reference TRBV7-2 and TRBJ2-3 provide the parts outside the CDR3, is GAGVSQSPSNKVTEKGKDVELRCDPISGHTALYWYRQSLGQGLEFLIYFQGNSAPDKSGLPSDRFSAERTGGSVSTLTIQRTQQEDSAVYLCASSLGLTPGDTQYFGPGTRLTVL.

The genes are TRBV19 and TRBJ2-7, with 7 bases fitting TRBD1. The length of the CDR3 is 15 residues. CDR1 is LNHDA, CDR2 SQIVND, per germline (reference sequence). V gave up 1 base and J gave up 3 bases; unmatched junction bases: 6. The CDR3 here is CASSIAGDRVYEQYF. The CDR3 region has the DNA TGTGCCAGTAGTATAGCAGGGGACAGAGTCTACGAGCAGTACTTC.

The chain links TRBV4-1 to TRBJ2-1; 13 positions agree with TRBD2. CDR1 and CDR2 (germline): MGHRA, YSYEKL. V trimming: 0 bases; J trimming: 8 bases; junction bases outside the gene matches: 16. This CDR3 contains 20 residues. The CDR3 region is CASSQEPLGGTSGTRDEQFF. DNA for the CDR3: TGCGCCAGCAGCCAAGAGCCACTCGGCGGGACTAGCGGGACGCGGGATGAGCAGTTCTTC.

The chain has TRBV13 and TRBJ1-1; maybe TRBD1 (6 bases). V was cut by 7 bases and J by 7 bases, with 19 bases left in between. The CDR3 has 14 residues. Germline V gene lookup returns CDR1 PRHDT and CDR2 FYEKMQ (reference sequence). The CDR3 sequence: CASIRLGGAGEAFF. For the CDR3, the DNA is TGTGCCAGCATCAGACTGGGGGGGGCTGGTGAAGCTTTCTTT.

This clone was counted once. J is TRBJ2-7 and V is TRBV14; 8 bases fit TRBD1. The CDR3 has 18 residues. Germline V gives CDR1 SGHDN, CDR2 FVKESK. Losses at the gene ends were 5 bases for V and 3 bases for J; bases not matched to a gene: 18. The CDR3 nucleotides are TGTGCCAGCAGCTCCCGTTCGGGGACAGGCGAGACTATCTACGAGCAGTACTTC. It is translated as CASSSRSGTGETIYEQYF.

The chain has TRBV4-2 and TRBJ1-2; maybe TRBD1 (6 bases). Per germline, CDR1 LGHNA and CDR2 YNFKEQ. There are 15 residues in the CDR3. V was trimmed by 0 bases and J by 2 bases, leaving 10 bases between them. The DNA of the CDR3 is TGTGCCAGCAGCCAAGATTGGGGGGGCAACTATGGCTACACCTTC. It encodes CASSQDWGGNYGYTF.

There are a few counts of this clone. CDR3 residues: CASSATGLASTQYF. CDR3 DNA sequence: TGTGCCAGCAGCGCCACCGGACTAGCATCTACGCAGTATTTT. The gene calls are TRBV9 and TRBJ2-3; 8 nucleotides agree with TRBD2. This CDR3 is 14 amino acids long. From germline, CDR1 is SGDLS and CDR2 YYNGEE. V was pared by 3 bases and J by 8 bases, with 8 bases of the junction left unmatched.